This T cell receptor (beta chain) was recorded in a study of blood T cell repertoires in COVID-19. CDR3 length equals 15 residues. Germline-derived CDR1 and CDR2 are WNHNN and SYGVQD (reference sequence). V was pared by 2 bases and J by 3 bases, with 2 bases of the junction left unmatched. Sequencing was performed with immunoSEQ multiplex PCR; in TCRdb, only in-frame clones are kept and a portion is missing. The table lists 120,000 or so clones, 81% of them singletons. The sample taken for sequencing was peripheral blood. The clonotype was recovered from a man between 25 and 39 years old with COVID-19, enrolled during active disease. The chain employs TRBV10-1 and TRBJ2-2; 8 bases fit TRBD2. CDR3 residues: CASSEGTRDTGELFF. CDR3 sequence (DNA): TGCGCCAGCAGTGAGGGGACTAGGGACACCGGGGAGCTGTTTTTT.